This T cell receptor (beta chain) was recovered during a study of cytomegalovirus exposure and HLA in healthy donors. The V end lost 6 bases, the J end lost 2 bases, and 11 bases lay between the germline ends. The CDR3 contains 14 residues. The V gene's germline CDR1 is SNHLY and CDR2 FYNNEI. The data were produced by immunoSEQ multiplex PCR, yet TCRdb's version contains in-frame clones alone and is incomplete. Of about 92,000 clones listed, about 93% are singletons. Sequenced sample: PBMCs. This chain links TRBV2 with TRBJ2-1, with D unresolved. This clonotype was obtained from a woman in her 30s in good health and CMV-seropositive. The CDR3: CASRWRPAYNEQFF. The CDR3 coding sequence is TGTGCCAGCAGGTGGCGGCCGGCCTACAATGAGCAGTTCTTC.